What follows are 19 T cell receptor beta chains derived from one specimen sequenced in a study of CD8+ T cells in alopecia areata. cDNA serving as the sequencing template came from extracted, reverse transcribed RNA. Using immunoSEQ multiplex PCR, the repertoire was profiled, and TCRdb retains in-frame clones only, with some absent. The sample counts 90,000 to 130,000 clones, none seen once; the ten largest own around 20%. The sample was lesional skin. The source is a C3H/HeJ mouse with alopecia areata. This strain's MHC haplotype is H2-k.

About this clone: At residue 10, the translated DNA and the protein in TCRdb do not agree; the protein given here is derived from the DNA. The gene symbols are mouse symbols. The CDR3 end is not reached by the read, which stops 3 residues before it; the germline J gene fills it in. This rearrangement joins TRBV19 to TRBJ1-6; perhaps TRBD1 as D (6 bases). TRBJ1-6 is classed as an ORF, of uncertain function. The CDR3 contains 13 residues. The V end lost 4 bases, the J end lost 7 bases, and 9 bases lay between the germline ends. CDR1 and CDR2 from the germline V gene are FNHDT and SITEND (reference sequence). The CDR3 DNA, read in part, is TGTGCCAGCAGTCCCCAGGGGAATTCGCCC. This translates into CASSPQGNSP. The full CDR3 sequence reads CASSPQGNSPLYF.

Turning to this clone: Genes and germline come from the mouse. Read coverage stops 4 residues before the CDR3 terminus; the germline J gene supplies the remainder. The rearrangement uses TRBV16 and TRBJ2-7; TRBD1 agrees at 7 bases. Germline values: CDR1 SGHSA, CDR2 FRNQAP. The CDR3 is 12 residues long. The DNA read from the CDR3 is TGTGCAAGCAGCCAGGGACAGTAT. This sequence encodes CASSQGQY. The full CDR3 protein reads CASSQGQYEQYF.

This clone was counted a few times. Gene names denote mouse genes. The CDR3 sequence: CASTTRDRGIYEQYF. The part of the CDR3 DNA that was read is TGTGCCAGCACTACCCGGGACAGGGGGATATAT. The V gene is TRBV19, the J gene TRBJ2-7, with 11 bases identical to TRBD1. With the read ending 4 residues before the CDR3 end, the germline J gene is used to fill in that end. From germline, CDR1 is FNHDT and CDR2 SITEND (reference sequence). The length of the CDR3 is 15 residues.

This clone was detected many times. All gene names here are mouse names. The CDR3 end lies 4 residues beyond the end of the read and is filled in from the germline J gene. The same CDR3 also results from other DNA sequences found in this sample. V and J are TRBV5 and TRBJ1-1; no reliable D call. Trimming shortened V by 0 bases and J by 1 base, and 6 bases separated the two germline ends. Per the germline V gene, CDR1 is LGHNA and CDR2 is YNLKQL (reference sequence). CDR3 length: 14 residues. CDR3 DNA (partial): TGTGCCAGCAGCCAAGATTGGGGGAACACA. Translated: CASSQDWGNT. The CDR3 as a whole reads CASSQDWGNTEVFF.

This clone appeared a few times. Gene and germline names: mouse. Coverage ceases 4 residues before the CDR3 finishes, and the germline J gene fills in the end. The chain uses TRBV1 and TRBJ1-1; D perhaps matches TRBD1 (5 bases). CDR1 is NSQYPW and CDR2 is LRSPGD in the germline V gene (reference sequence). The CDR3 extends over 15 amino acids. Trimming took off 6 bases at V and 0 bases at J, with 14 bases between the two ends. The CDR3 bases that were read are TGCACCTGCAGAGACTGGACAAATTCAAACACA. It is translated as CTCRDWTNSNT. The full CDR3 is CTCRDWTNSNTEVFF.

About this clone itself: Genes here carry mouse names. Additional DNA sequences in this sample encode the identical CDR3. Incomplete CDR3 DNA: TGTGCCAGCAGCCCCGGGACAGGATCCAACGAA. Protein sequence: CASSPGTGSNE. In full, the CDR3 is CASSPGTGSNERLFF. This chain links TRBV19 with TRBJ1-4; 8 bases agree with TRBD1. From the germline J gene comes the end of the CDR3, since the read stops 4 residues before it. Germline assignment: CDR1 FNHDT and CDR2 SITEND (reference sequence). The CDR3 is 15 amino acids. With V trimmed by 5 bases and J by 2 bases, 5 bases remained unmatched.

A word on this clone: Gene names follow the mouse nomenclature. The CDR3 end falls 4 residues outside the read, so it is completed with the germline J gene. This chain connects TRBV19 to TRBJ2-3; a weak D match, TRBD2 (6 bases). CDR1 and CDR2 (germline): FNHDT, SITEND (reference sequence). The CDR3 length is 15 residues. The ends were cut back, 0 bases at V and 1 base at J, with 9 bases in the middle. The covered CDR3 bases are TGTGCCAGCAGTATAGCTGGGGTAGGTGCAGAA. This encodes CASSIAGVGAE. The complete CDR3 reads CASSIAGVGAETLYF.

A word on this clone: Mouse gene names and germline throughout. The CDR3 spells CTCSDWEANTGQLYF. The part of the CDR3 DNA that was read is TGCACCTGCAGTGACTGGGAGGCAAACACCGGG. The chain carries TRBV1 and TRBJ2-2; tentative D call: TRBD2 (6 bases). The read ends 4 residues before the CDR3 terminus; that terminus is restored from the germline J gene. CDR1 is NSQYPW, CDR2 LRSPGD, per germline (reference sequence). The CDR3 extends over 15 amino acids. The V and J ends lost 4 bases and 0 bases respectively, with 9 bases between them.

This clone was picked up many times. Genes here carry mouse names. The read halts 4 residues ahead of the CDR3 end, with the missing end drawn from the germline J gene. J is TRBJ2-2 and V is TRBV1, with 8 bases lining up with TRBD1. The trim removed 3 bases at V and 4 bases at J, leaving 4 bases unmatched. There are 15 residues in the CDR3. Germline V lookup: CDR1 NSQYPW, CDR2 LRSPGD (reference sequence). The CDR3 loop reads CTCSARTGPTGQLYF. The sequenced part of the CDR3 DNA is TGCACCTGCAGTGCCCGGACAGGGCCCACCGGG.

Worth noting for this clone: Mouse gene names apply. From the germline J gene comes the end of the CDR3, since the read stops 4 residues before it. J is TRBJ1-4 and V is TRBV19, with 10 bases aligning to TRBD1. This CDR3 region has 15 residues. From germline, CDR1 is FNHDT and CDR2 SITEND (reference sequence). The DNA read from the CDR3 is TGTGCCAGCAGTCCGGGACAGGGGCTCCCCGAA. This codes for CASSPGQGLPE. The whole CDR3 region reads CASSPGQGLPERLFF.

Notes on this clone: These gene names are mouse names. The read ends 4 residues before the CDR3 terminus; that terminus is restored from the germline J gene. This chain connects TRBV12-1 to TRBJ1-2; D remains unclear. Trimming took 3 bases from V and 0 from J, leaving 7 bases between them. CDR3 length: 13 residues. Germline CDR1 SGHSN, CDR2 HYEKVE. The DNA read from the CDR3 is TGTGCCAGCTCTATCACAACAAACTCC. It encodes CASSITTNS. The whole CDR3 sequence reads CASSITTNSDYTF.

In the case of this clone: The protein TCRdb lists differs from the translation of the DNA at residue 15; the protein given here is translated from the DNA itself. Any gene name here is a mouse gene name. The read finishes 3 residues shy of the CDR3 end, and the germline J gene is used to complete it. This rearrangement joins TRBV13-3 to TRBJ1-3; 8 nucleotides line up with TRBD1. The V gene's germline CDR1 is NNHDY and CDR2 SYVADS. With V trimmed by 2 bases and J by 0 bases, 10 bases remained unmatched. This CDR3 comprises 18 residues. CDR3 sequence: CASSDPGQGQNSGNTLYF. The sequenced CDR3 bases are TGTGCCAGCAGTGACCCCGGACAGGGTCAGAATTCTGGAAATACG. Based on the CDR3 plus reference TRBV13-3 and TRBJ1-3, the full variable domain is EAAVTQSPRSKVAVTGGKVTLSCHQTNNHDYMYWYRQDTGHGLRLIHYSYVADSTEKGDIPDGYKASRPSQENFSLILELASLSQTAVYFCASSDPGQGQNSGNTLYFGEGSRLIVV.

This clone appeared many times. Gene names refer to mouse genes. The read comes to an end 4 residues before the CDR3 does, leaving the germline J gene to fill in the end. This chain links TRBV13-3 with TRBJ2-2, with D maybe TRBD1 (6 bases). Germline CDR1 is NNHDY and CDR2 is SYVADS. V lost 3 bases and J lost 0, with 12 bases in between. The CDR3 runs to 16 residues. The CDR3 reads CASSARDKTNTGQLYF. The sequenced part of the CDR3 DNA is TGTGCCAGCAGTGCCCGGGACAAAACAAACACCGGG. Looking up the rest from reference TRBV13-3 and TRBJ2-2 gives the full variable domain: EAAVTQSPRSKVAVTGGKVTLSCHQTNNHDYMYWYRQDTGHGLRLIHYSYVADSTEKGDIPDGYKASRPSQENFSLILELASLSQTAVYFCASSARDKTNTGQLYFGEGSKLTVL.

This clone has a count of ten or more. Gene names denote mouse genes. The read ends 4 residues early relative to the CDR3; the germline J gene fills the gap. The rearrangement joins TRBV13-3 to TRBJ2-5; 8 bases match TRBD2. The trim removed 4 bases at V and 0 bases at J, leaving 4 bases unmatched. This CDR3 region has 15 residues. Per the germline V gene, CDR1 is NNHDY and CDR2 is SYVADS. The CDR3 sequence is CASSPGTGNQDTQYF. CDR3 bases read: TGTGCCAGCAGTCCCGGGACTGGTAACCAAGAC.

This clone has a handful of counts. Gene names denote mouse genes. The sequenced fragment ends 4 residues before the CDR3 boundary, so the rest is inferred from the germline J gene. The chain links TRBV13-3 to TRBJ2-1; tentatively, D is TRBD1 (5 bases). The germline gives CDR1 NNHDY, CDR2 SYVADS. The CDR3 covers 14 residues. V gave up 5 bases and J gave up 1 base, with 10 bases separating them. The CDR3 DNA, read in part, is TGTGCCAGCAGCCATGGACAAAACTATGCT. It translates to CASSHGQNYA. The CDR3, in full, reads CASSHGQNYAEQFF.

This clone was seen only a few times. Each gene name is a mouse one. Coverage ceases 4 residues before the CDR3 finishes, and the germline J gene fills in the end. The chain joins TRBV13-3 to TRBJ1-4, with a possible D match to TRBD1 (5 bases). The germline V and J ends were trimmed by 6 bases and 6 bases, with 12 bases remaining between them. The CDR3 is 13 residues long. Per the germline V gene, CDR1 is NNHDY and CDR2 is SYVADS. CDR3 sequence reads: CASNGHTYERLFF. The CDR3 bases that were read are TGTGCCAGCAACGGACACACCTACGAA.

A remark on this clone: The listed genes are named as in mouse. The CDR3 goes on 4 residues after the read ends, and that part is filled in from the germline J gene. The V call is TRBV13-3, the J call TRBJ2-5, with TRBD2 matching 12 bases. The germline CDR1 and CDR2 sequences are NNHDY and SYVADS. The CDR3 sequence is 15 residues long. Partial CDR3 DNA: TGTGCCAGCAGTGATTGGGGACTGGGGGGTGAC. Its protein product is CASSDWGLGGD. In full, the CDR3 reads CASSDWGLGGDTQYF.

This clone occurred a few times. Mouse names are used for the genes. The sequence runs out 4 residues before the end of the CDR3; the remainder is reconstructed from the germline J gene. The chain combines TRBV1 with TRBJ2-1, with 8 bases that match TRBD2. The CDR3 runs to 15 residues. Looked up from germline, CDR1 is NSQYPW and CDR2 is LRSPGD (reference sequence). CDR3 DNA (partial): TGCACCTGCAGTGCAGAGCCGGGGGGGCGCGCT. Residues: CTCSAEPGGRA. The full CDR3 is CTCSAEPGGRAEQFF.

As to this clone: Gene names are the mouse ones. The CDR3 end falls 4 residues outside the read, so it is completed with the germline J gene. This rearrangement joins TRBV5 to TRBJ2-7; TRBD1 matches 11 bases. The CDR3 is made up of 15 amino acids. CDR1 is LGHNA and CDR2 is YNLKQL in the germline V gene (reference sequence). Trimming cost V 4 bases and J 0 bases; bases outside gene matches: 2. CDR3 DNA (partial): TGTGCCAGCAGCCGCGGGACAGGGGGCTCCTAT. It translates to CASSRGTGGSY. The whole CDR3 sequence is CASSRGTGGSYEQYF.